One and the same sample provided the 14 T cell receptor beta chains below, sequenced in a study of blood T cell repertoires in COVID-19 (dated by TCRdb to between 2020 and 2021). Receptors were amplified or captured by the immunoSEQ multiplex PCR assay. Imported from immuneACCESS, the table was reduced by TCRdb to in-frame sequences with V and J called. These copies leave out some clones; in studies compared against another copy, an unresolved V gene accounts for under half, and the cause of the remainder is not known. A total of 13,000 to 15,000 clones appear in this sample, approximately 84% of them only once. The ten largest clonotypes hold under 30% of the sample. Sequenced sample: peripheral blood. These receptors were collected from a human donor in a cohort sampled during active COVID-19.

V gene TRBV5-1 combines with J gene TRBJ1-6; no definite D call. CDR3 length: 13 residues. Germline lookup yields CDR1 SGHRS and CDR2 YFSETQ. Trimming took 0 bases from V and 9 from J, leaving 7 bases between them. CDR3 sequence: CASSLVAGSPLHF. The DNA of the CDR3 is TGCGCCAGCAGCTTGGTAGCGGGTTCACCCCTCCACTTT.

J is TRBJ2-7 and V is TRBV5-1; no clear D gene. V shed 1 base and J shed 5 bases, with 7 bases lying between them. Germline V gene data show CDR1 as SGHRS and CDR2 as YFSETQ. This CDR3 is 12 amino acids long. CDR3 sequence reads: CASSLTTDEQYF. The CDR3 DNA is TGCGCCAGCAGCTTGACAACCGACGAGCAGTACTTC.

This clone was detected only a few times. J is TRBJ2-5 and V is TRBV2, with 7 bases fitting TRBD2. The CDR3 has 15 amino acids. V lost 5 bases, J lost 3 bases, and 9 bases stayed unmatched. Germline CDR1 is SNHLY and CDR2 is FYNNEI. Written as DNA, the CDR3 is TGTGCCAGCAGTTATGATCGGGGACTAAAAGAGACCCAGTACTTC. Its translation is CASSYDRGLKETQYF. The full variable domain, rest sourced from reference TRBV2 and TRBJ2-5, is EPEVTQTPSHQVTQMGQEVILRCVPISNHLYFYWYRQILGQKVEFLVSFYNNEISEKSEIFDDQFSVERPDGSNFTLKIRSTKLEDSAMYFCASSYDRGLKETQYFGPGTRLLVL.

V usage is TRBV5-4 and J usage is TRBJ2-2; TRBD2 might be the D (6 bases). From germline, CDR1 is SGHNT and CDR2 YYREEE (reference sequence). With 4 bases removed from V and 4 bases from J, the gap between germline ends came to 11 bases. The CDR3 extends over 14 amino acids. Here the CDR3 DNA reads TGTGCCAGCAGCGCGGGACCATCCACCGGGGAGCTGTTTTTT. Translating gives CASSAGPSTGELFF. The entire variable domain, with the rest obtained from reference TRBV5-4 and TRBJ2-2, is as follows: ETGVTQSPTHLIKTRGQQVTLRCSSQSGHNTVSWYQQALGQGPQFIFQYYREEENGRGNFPPRFSGLQFPNYSSELNVNALELDDSALYLCASSAGPSTGELFFGEGSRLTVL.

The genes are TRBV7-3 and TRBJ2-7; TRBD2 might be the D (5 bases). V lost 2 bases, J lost 5 bases, and 13 bases lay in between. The germline V gene encodes CDR1 SGHTA and CDR2 FQGTGA. This CDR3 has 14 amino acids. The CDR3 region has the DNA TGTGCCAGCAGCTTATACAGCGGTCGAGACGAGCAGTACTTC. Translation: CASSLYSGRDEQYF.

This chain uses TRBV7-3 with TRBJ2-5, with TRBD2 identical over 8 bases. The CDR3 contains 17 residues. V lost 0 bases to trimming and J lost 0 bases; unmatched junction nucleotides: 6. CDR1 is SGHTA, CDR2 FQGTGA, per germline. CDR3 sequence: CASSLTIEREYQETQYF. The CDR3 DNA is TGTGCCAGCAGCTTAACGATAGAGCGGGAGTACCAAGAGACCCAGTACTTC.

The chain recombines TRBV12-3 or TRBV12-4 with TRBJ2-6; D uncertain. V was pared by 5 bases and J by 3 bases, with 5 bases between. The CDR3 runs 13 residues. Here the CDR3 reads CASSTYGANVLTF. The DNA of the CDR3 is TGTGCCAGCAGTACTTATGGGGCCAACGTCCTGACTTTC.

V is TRBV6-2 or TRBV6-3 and J is TRBJ2-1; D is possibly TRBD1 (6 bases). CDR3 length: 14 residues. V was pared by 5 bases and J by 6 bases, with 14 bases between. Per germline, CDR1 MNHEY and CDR2 SVGEGT. The CDR3 is CASSGHRASNEQFF. The CDR3 bases are TGTGCCAGCAGTGGCCACAGGGCCTCCAATGAGCAGTTCTTC.

J is TRBJ1-1 and V is TRBV5-4, with TRBD1 matching 7 bases. The CDR3 totals 14 residues. V lost 4 bases, J lost 7 bases, and 10 bases stayed unmatched. CDR1 SGHNT and CDR2 YYREEE come from the germline V gene (reference sequence). CDR3 nucleotides: TGTGCCAGCAGCAAGGCAGACAGGGATGGTGAAGCTTTCTTT. It translates to CASSKADRDGEAFF.

In its sample, this clone was seen once. J is TRBJ1-1 and V is TRBV5-6; TRBD1 matches 8 bases. The CDR3 consists of 14 residues. The V and J ends lost 0 bases and 6 bases, in that order; junction bases with no gene match: 4. Per the germline V gene, CDR1 is SGHDT and CDR2 is YYEEEE. CDR3 sequence (DNA): TGTGCCAGCAGCTTGGGGACAGGGAAGGCTGAAGCTTTCTTT. Translating it yields CASSLGTGKAEAFF.

The CDR3 protein is CASSPGPGYEQYF. The DNA for the CDR3 is TGTGCCAGCAGCCCCGGGCCAGGGTACGAGCAGTACTTC. The chain links TRBV9 to TRBJ2-7; D is perhaps TRBD1 (5 bases). CDR1 is SGDLS, CDR2 YYNGEE, per germline. Trimming left V 4 bases short and J 4 bases short, with 12 bases between. This CDR3 is built from 13 residues.

This sequence joins TRBV19 and TRBJ2-1; D possibly corresponds to TRBD2 (5 bases). The CDR3 spans 13 residues. V was clipped by 5 bases and J by 8 bases, with 13 bases between them. From germline, CDR1 is LNHDA and CDR2 SQIVND (reference sequence). For the CDR3, the DNA is TGTGCCAGTAGTCCCTCCTCCGGGGATGAGCAGTTCTTC. Translating gives CASSPSSGDEQFF.

The rearrangement links TRBV27 to TRBJ2-5, with 7 bases fitting TRBD2. Unmatched junction bases numbered 9, after V lost 5 bases and J lost 0 bases. The CDR3 sequence is 16 residues long. The germline CDR1 and CDR2 sequences are MNHEY and SMNVEV (reference sequence). The CDR3 nucleotides read TGTGCCAGCAGTGGGGAGGGGTCGGGGTACCAAGAGACCCAGTACTTC. Residues: CASSGEGSGYQETQYF.

The rearrangement uses TRBV3-1 (or the pseudogene TRBV3-2) and TRBJ1-2, with D possibly being TRBD1 (5 bases). Germline assignment: CDR1 LGHDT and CDR2 YNNKEL (reference sequence). There are 13 residues in the CDR3. The V end was cut by 3 bases, the J end by 10 bases, with 15 bases between. CDR3 DNA sequence: TGTGCCAGCAGCCAGAATAGGAGGGGCGCCTACACCTTC. It codes for CASSQNRRGAYTF.